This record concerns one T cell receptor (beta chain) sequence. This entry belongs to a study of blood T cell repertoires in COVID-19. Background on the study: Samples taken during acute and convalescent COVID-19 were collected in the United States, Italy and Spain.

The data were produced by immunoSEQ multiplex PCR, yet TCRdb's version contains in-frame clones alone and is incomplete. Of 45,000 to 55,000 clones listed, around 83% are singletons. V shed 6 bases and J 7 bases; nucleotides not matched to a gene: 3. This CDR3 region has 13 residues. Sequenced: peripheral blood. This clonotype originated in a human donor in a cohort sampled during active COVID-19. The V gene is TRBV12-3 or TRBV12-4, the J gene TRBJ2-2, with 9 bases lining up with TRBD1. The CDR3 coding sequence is TGTGCCAGCAGGCGGACAGGGGACGGGGAGCTGTTTTTT. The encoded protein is CASRRTGDGELFF.